Below, 26 T cell receptor beta chains from the same sample are listed, as sequenced in a study of cytomegalovirus exposure and HLA in healthy donors. Data came from immunoSEQ multiplex PCR; TCRdb stores just in-frame clones and leaves some out. The data hold some 240,000 clones, with roughly 86% observed a single time. Input material: PBMCs. These receptors were taken from a woman in her twenties or thirties in good health and CMV-seropositive.

The chain uses TRBV27 and TRBJ2-1; 7 bases are shared with TRBD2. The CDR3 loop spans 13 amino acids. Germline V CDR1 and CDR2: MNHEY, SMNVEV (reference sequence). The V and J ends lost 4 bases and 5 bases, in that order; junction bases with no gene match: 2. The CDR3 reads CASSWDYNNEQFF. The CDR3, as DNA: TGTGCCAGCAGTTGGGACTATAACAATGAGCAGTTCTTC.

The chain joins TRBV9 to TRBJ1-2, with a tentative D call TRBD1 (6 bases). V was clipped by 9 bases and J by 3 bases, with 15 bases between them. CDR3 length: 13 amino acids. Germline CDR1 and CDR2: SGDLS and YYNGEE. CDR3 nucleotides: TGTGCCACCTCACAGACAGGTGACTATGGCTACACCTTC. This encodes CATSQTGDYGYTF.

J is TRBJ2-5 and V is TRBV27; a weak D match, TRBD1 (5 bases). Germline V lookup: CDR1 MNHEY, CDR2 SMNVEV (reference sequence). V lost 6 bases to trimming and J lost 4 bases, with 21 bases between them. The CDR3 is 16 residues long. The CDR3 loop reads CASSPLQGALLETQYF. The DNA for the CDR3 is TGTGCCAGCAGCCCCCTCCAGGGCGCGTTGTTAGAGACCCAGTACTTC.

The chain uses TRBV5-1 and TRBJ2-1; TRBD2 agrees at 7 bases. Germline CDR1 is SGHRS and CDR2 is YFSETQ. The CDR3 covers 16 residues. The V segment lost 0 bases and the J segment 4 bases; nucleotides outside the gene matches: 7. The CDR3 loop is CASSLGEGGPYNEQFF. In nucleotides, the CDR3 is TGCGCCAGCAGCTTGGGAGAGGGAGGGCCGTACAATGAGCAGTTCTTC.

This clone was recorded once. In nucleotides, the CDR3 is TGTGCCAGCAGTTCACGATGGAGCCATGGCTACACCTTC. It specifies CASSSRWSHGYTF. The rearrangement links TRBV27 to TRBJ1-2, with D hard to call. V lost 4 bases and J lost 6, with 12 bases in between. CDR3 size: 13 residues. Germline assignment: CDR1 MNHEY and CDR2 SMNVEV (reference sequence).

This clone showed up just once. CDR3 in amino acids: CASSSGLAGGIGTDTQYF. In DNA, the CDR3 is TGTGCCAGCAGCTCTGGACTAGCGGGAGGGATTGGCACAGATACGCAGTATTTT. This chain joins TRBV11-3 and TRBJ2-3; 15 bases map to TRBD2. This CDR3 has 18 residues. Trimming cost V 4 bases and J 1 base; bases outside gene matches: 6. Germline assignment: CDR1 SGHNT and CDR2 YENEEA.

This clone was seen more than once but under ten times. The rearrangement joins TRBV27 to TRBJ1-5, with no clear D. Germline CDR1 reads MNHEY; CDR2 reads SMNVEV (reference sequence). Deletions cut 0 bases from V and 3 bases from J, with 6 bases between. This CDR3 is 14 amino acids long. As DNA, the CDR3 is TGTGCCAGCAGTTTATCCAACATCAATCAGCCCCAGCATTTT. Its translation is CASSLSNINQPQHF.

This chain joins TRBV11-3 and TRBJ2-4; 8 bases line up with TRBD1. This CDR3 contains 17 residues. The germline V gene has CDR1 SGHNT and CDR2 YENEEA. Trimming cost V 1 base and J 2 bases; bases outside gene matches: 7. The CDR3 DNA follows: TGTGCCAGCAGCTTAGTTGGGACAGGATCCACCAAAAACATTCAGTACTTC. Protein sequence: CASSLVGTGSTKNIQYF.

The chain combines TRBV27 with TRBJ2-7; D gene ambiguous. The CDR3 has 14 amino acids. Germline CDR1 reads MNHEY; CDR2 reads SMNVEV (reference sequence). V was clipped by 2 bases and J by 4 bases, with 12 bases between them. CDR3 amino acids: CASSLSPNRYEQYF. As DNA, the CDR3 is TGTGCCAGCAGTTTAAGTCCCAACAGATACGAGCAGTACTTC.

The genes are TRBV28 and TRBJ2-7; 7 nucleotides match TRBD1. Trimming cost V 4 bases and J 7 bases; bases outside gene matches: 1. Germline CDR1 MDHEN, CDR2 SYDVKM. This CDR3 has 11 residues. In nucleotides, the CDR3 is TGTGCCAGCAGTTCGGACAGGGAGCAGTACTTC. Its protein is CASSSDREQYF.

V and J are TRBV30 and TRBJ2-1; 9 nucleotides match TRBD1. This CDR3 is built from 16 residues. Germline trimming cut 3 bases from V and 4 bases from J; bases unmatched to any gene: 10. The germline V gene encodes CDR1 GTSNPN and CDR2 SVGIG (reference sequence). For the CDR3, the DNA is TGTGCCTGGAGCCATTCGACAGGGGGACTTTACAATGAGCAGTTCTTC. Protein: CAWSHSTGGLYNEQFF.

The J gene is TRBJ2-1, the V gene TRBV28, with no clear D. The germline V gene encodes CDR1 MDHEN and CDR2 SYDVKM. Trimming cost V 5 bases and J 10 bases, with 24 bases left between them. The CDR3 has 16 residues. The CDR3, as DNA: TGTGCCAGCAGTCCAGCATACCCCCTCGGTCTTAGCGAGCAGTTCTTC. This encodes CASSPAYPLGLSEQFF.

The chain couples TRBV5-1 to TRBJ1-2; D possibly corresponds to TRBD1 (5 bases). Trimming stripped 3 bases from V and 1 base from J, with 13 bases between. The V gene's germline CDR1 is SGHRS and CDR2 YFSETQ. There are 15 residues in the CDR3. The CDR3 spells CASSWTSFGNYGYTF. DNA for the CDR3: TGCGCCAGCAGCTGGACAAGTTTCGGTAACTATGGCTACACCTTC.

This chain connects TRBV28 to TRBJ1-5, with TRBD1 identical over 7 bases. V lost 4 bases and J lost 5; bases outside the gene matches: 8. Germline assignment: CDR1 MDHEN and CDR2 SYDVKM. This CDR3 contains 15 residues. In nucleotides, the CDR3 is TGTGCCAGCAGTTCCCGGGACAGACACTATCAGCCCCAGCATTTT. Amino acids: CASSSRDRHYQPQHF.

DNA of the CDR3: TGTGCCAGCAGTTCCCCGGGACTAGCGGGAGGTAACACGCAGTATTTT. Protein: CASSSPGLAGGNTQYF. The J gene is TRBJ2-3, the V gene TRBV28, with 15 bases fitting TRBD2. The junction had 8 bases not matched to a gene; V was cut back by 4 bases and J by 9 bases. CDR3 length: 16 residues. The germline CDR1 and CDR2 sequences are MDHEN and SYDVKM.

The genes are TRBV2 and TRBJ2-7; 7 bases match TRBD2. Unmatched junction bases numbered 12, after V lost 4 bases and J lost 9 bases. CDR1 and CDR2 from the germline V gene are SNHLY and FYNNEI. This CDR3 is 14 amino acids long. CDR3 region: CASSVGGYQGAQYF. In DNA form, the CDR3 reads TGTGCCAGCAGTGTCGGGGGGTATCAGGGAGCGCAGTACTTC.

The chain joins TRBV11-3 to TRBJ2-5; D remains unclear. Trimming stripped 1 base from V and 6 bases from J, with 12 bases between. The length of the CDR3 is 14 residues. Germline V CDR1 and CDR2: SGHNT, YENEEA. The CDR3 DNA is TGTGCCAGCAGCTTAGTTCCACAGTGGAAGACCCAGTACTTC. Encoded protein: CASSLVPQWKTQYF.

This clone was observed a few times. The chain uses TRBV5-8 and TRBJ1-1, with TRBD1 identical over 8 bases. The CDR3 is 13 amino acids. Germline V CDR1 and CDR2: SGHTS, YDEGEE. Here the CDR3 reads CVRSRGPSTEAFF. For the CDR3, the DNA is TGTGTCCGGTCCAGGGGGCCCAGCACTGAAGCTTTCTTT.

The chain is built from TRBV10-3 and TRBJ1-1, with D perhaps matching TRBD1 (6 bases). Germline assignment: CDR1 ENHRY and CDR2 SYGVKD. The ends were cut back, 8 bases at V and 4 bases at J, with 14 bases in the middle. There are 13 residues in the CDR3. The DNA of the CDR3 is TGTGCCATCGGGGGCAGGGGCCCCACTGAAGCTTTCTTT. This translates into CAIGGRGPTEAFF.

This clone was counted between two and nine times. The chain uses TRBV6-5 and TRBJ1-2, with D maybe TRBD1 (6 bases). The germline V and J ends were trimmed by 5 bases and 4 bases, with 8 bases remaining between them. The CDR3 has 12 residues. CDR1 is MNHEY and CDR2 is SVGAGI in the germline V gene. The CDR3 reads CASSQGIYGYTF. The CDR3 coding sequence is TGTGCCAGCAGTCAGGGGATCTATGGCTACACCTTC.

CDR3 amino acids: CASSPGADRSYEQYF. The CDR3 region has the DNA TGTGCCAGCAGCCCCGGGGCGGACAGATCCTACGAGCAGTACTTC. The rearrangement links TRBV11-3 to TRBJ2-7; a weak D match, TRBD1 (6 bases). Trimming left V 5 bases short and J 1 base short, with 15 bases between. The germline V gene has CDR1 SGHNT and CDR2 YENEEA. The CDR3 length is 15 residues.

The rearrangement links TRBV7-3 to TRBJ2-1; perhaps TRBD2 as D (6 bases). Trimming removed 1 base at V and 7 bases at J, with 17 bases between. The V gene's germline CDR1 is SGHTA and CDR2 FQGTGA. The CDR3 spans 16 residues. The CDR3 bases are TGTGCCAGCAGCTTAAGGTCCCGGGATGGGAGGAATGAGCAGTTCTTC. Residues: CASSLRSRDGRNEQFF.

V gene TRBV5-1 combines with J gene TRBJ1-2; 11 bases agree with TRBD1. The CDR3 has 15 amino acids. The germline V gene has CDR1 SGHRS and CDR2 YFSETQ. Unmatched junction bases numbered 9, after V lost 3 bases and J lost 8 bases. The CDR3 DNA is TGCGCCAGCAGCTCCCGGATCGGGGACAGGGGGGGCTACACCTTC. It translates to CASSSRIGDRGGYTF.

The V gene is TRBV18, the J gene TRBJ2-5; unclear D gene. CDR3 size: 14 residues. Germline V gives CDR1 KGHSH, CDR2 LQKENI. Trimming stripped 0 bases from V and 5 bases from J, with 10 bases between. The CDR3 is CASSPPFRVETQYF. The CDR3 DNA reads as TGTGCCAGCTCACCACCTTTTCGAGTGGAGACCCAGTACTTC.

CDR3 sequence: CASSPFGVGYTF. In DNA form, the CDR3 reads TGTGCCAGCAGTCCTTTCGGGGTCGGCTACACCTTC. The chain recombines TRBV27 with TRBJ1-2; D call uncertain. Looked up from germline, CDR1 is MNHEY and CDR2 is SMNVEV (reference sequence). The CDR3 covers 12 residues. The V end lost 5 bases, the J end lost 8 bases, and 12 bases lay between the germline ends.

The V call is TRBV11-2, the J call TRBJ2-3, with a tentative D call TRBD1 (6 bases). The CDR3 contains 14 residues. Trimming left V 4 bases short and J 2 bases short, with 10 bases between. CDR1 and CDR2 from the germline V gene are SGHAT and FQNNGV. The CDR3 DNA reads as TGTGCCAGCAGCTCGACAGGTTTCACAGATACGCAGTATTTT. Amino acid sequence: CASSSTGFTDTQYF.